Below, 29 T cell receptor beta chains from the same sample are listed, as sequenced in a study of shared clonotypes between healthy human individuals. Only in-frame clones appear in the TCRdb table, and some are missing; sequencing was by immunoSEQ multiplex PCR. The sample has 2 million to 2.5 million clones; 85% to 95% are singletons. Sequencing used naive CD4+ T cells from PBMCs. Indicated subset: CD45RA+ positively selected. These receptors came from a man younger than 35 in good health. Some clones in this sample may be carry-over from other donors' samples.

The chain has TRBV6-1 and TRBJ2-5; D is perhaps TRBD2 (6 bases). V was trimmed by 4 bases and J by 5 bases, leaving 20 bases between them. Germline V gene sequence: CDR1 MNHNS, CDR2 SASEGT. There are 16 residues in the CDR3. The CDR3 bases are TGTGCCAGCAGTGCAAACCCTCTGGGGAGGAGGGAGACCCAGTACTTC. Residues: CASSANPLGRRETQYF.

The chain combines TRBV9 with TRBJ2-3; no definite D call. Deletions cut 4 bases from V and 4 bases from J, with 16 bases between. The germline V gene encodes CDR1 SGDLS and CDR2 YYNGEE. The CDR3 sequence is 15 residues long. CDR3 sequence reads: CASSPSPTPADTQYF. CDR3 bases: TGTGCCAGCAGCCCCAGCCCTACACCAGCAGATACGCAGTATTTT. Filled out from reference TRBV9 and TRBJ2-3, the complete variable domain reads DSGVTQTPKHLITATGQRVTLRCSPRSGDLSVYWYQQSLDQGLQFLIQYYNGEERAKGNILERFSAQQFPDLHSELNLSSLELGDSALYFCASSPSPTPADTQYFGPGTRLTVL.

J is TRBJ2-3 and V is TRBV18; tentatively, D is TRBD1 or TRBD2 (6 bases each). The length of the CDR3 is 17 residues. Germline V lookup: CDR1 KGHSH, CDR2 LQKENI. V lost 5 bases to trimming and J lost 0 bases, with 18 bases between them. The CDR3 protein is CASSSRTVGRSTDTQYF. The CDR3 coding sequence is TGTGCCAGCTCATCGAGGACAGTCGGGAGAAGCACAGATACGCAGTATTTT. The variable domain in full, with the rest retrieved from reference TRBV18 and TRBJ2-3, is NAGVMQNPRHLVRRRGQEARLRCSPMKGHSHVYWYRQLPEEGLKFMVYLQKENIIDESGMPKERFSAEFPKEGPSILRIQQVVRGDSAAYFCASSSRTVGRSTDTQYFGPGTRLTVL.

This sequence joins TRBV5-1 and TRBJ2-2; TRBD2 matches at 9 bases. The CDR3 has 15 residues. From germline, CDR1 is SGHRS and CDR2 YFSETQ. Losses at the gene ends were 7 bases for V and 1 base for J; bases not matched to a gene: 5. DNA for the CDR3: TGCGCCAGCGCCCGACTAGCGGTGAACACCGGGGAGCTGTTTTTT. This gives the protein CASARLAVNTGELFF.

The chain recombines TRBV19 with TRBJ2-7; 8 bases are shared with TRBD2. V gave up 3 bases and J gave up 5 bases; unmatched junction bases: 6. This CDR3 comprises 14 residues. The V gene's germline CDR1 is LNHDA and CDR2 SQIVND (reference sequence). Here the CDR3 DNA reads TGTGCCAGTAGTATTACGGGAGGGCGGAACGAGCAGTACTTC. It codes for CASSITGGRNEQYF. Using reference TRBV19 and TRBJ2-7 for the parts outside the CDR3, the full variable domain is DGGITQSPKYLFRKEGQNVTLSCEQNLNHDAMYWYRQDPGQGLRLIYYSQIVNDFQKGDIAEGYSVSREKKESFPLTVTSAQKNPTAFYLCASSITGGRNEQYFGPGTRLTVT.

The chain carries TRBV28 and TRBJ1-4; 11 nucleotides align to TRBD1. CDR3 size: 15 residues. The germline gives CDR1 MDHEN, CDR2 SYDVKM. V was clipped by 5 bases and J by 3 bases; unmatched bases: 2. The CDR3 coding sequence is TGTGCCAGCAGTGGACAGGGGGCAGCTAATGAAAAACTGTTTTTT. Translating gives CASSGQGAANEKLFF. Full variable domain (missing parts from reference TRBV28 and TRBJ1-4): DVKVTQSSRYLVKRTGEKVFLECVQDMDHENMFWYRQDPGLGLRLIYFSYDVKMKEKGDIPEGYSVSREKKERFSLILESASTNQTSMYLCASSGQGAANEKLFFGSGTQLSVL.

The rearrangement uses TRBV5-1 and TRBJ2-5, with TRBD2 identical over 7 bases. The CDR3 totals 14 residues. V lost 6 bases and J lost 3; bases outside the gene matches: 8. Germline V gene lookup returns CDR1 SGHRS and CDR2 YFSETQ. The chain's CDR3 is CASKPVAGEETQYF. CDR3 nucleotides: TGCGCCAGCAAACCCGTCGCGGGAGAAGAGACCCAGTACTTC. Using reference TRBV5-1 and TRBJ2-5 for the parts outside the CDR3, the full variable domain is KAGVTQTPRYLIKTRGQQVTLSCSPISGHRSVSWYQQTPGQGLQFLFEYFSETQRNKGNFPGRFSGRQFSNSRSEMNVSTLELGDSALYLCASKPVAGEETQYFGPGTRLLVL.

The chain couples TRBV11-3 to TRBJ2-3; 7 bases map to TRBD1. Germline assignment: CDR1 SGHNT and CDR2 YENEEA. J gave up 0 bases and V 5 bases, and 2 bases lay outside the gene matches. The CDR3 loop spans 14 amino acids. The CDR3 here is CASSRDSSTDTQYF. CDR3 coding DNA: TGTGCCAGCAGCCGGGACAGTAGCACAGATACGCAGTATTTT. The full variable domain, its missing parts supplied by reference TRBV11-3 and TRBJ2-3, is EAGVVQSPRYKIIEKKQPVAFWCNPISGHNTLYWYLQNLGQGPELLIRYENEEAVDDSQLPKDRFSAERLKGVDSTLKIQPAELGDSAVYLCASSRDSSTDTQYFGPGTRLTVL.

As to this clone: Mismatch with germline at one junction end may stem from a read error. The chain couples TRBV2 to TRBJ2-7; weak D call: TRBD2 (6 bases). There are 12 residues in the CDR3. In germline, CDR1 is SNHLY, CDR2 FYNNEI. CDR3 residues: CASRRTGLPVKF. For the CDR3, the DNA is TGTGCCAGCAGACGAACGGGACTCCCAGTGAAATTC.

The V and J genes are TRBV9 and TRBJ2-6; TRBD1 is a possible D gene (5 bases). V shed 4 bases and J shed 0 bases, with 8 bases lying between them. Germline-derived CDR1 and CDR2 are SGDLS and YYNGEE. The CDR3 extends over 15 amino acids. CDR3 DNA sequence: TGTGCCAGCAGCCCTGACAGCTCTGGGGCCAACGTCCTGACTTTC. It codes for CASSPDSSGANVLTF.

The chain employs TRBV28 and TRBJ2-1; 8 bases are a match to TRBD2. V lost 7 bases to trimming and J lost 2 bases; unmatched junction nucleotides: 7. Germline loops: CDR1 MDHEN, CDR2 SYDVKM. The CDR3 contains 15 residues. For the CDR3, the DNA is TGTGCCAGCAAGGGAGCGGGAGAAACCTACAATGAGCAGTTCTTC. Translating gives CASKGAGETYNEQFF.

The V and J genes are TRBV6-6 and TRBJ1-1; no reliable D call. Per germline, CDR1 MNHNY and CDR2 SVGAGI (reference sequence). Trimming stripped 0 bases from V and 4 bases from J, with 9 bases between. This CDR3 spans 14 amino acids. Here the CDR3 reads CASSYSSVVTEAFF. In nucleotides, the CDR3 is TGTGCCAGCAGTTACTCGTCAGTAGTCACTGAAGCTTTCTTT.

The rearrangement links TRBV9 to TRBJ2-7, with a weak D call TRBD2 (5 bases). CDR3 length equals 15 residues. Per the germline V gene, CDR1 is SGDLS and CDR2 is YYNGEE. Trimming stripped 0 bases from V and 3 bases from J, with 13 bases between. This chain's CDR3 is CASSVGRGSLYEQYF. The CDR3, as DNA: TGTGCCAGCAGCGTAGGTCGGGGTAGTCTCTACGAGCAGTACTTC. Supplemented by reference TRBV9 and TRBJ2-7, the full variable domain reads DSGVTQTPKHLITATGQRVTLRCSPRSGDLSVYWYQQSLDQGLQFLIQYYNGEERAKGNILERFSAQQFPDLHSELNLSSLELGDSALYFCASSVGRGSLYEQYFGPGTRLTVT.

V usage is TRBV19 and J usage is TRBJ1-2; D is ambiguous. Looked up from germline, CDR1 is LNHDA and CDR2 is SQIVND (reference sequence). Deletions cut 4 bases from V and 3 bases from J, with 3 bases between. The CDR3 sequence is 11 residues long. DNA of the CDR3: TGTGCCAGTAGTAGTGACTATGGCTACACCTTC. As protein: CASSSDYGYTF.

The CDR3 here is CASSPFPTHKAQSDNEQFF. The CDR3 nucleotides are TGTGCCAGCTCACCATTTCCCACACACAAGGCTCAAAGCGACAATGAGCAGTTCTTC. The chain recombines TRBV18 with TRBJ2-1; D not certain. The CDR3 extends over 19 amino acids. Germline-derived CDR1 and CDR2 are KGHSH and LQKENI. V lost 2 bases and J 5 bases, leaving 25 bases between the germline ends.

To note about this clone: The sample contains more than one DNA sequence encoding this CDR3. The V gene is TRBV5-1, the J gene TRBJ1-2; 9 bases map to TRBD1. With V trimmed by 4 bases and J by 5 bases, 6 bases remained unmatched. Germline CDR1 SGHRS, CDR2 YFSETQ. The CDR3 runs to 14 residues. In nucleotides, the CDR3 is TGCGCCAGCAGCCTGGATGGACAGGGGTATGGCTACACCTTC. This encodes CASSLDGQGYGYTF.

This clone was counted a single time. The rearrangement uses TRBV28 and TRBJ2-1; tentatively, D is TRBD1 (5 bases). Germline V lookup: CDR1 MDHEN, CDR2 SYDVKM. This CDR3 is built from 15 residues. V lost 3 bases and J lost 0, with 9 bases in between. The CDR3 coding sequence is TGTGCCAGCAGTTTCTACAGGAGCTCCTACAATGAGCAGTTCTTC. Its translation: CASSFYRSSYNEQFF.

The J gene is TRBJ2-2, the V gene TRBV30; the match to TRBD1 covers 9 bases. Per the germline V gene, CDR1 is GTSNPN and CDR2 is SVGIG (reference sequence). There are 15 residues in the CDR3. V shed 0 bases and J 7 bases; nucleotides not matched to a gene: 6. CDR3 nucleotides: TGTGCCTGGAGTGTGGGACAGGGTTGGATCGGGGAGCTGTTTTTT. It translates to CAWSVGQGWIGELFF.

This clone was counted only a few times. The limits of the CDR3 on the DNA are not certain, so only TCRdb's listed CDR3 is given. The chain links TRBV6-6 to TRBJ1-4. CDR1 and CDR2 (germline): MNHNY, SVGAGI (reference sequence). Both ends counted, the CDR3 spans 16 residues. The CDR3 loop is CASSYPFGAANEKLFF.

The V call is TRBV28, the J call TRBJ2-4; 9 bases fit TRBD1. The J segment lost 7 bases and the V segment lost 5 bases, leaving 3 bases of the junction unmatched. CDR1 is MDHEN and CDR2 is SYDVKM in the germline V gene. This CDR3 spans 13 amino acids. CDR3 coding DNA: TGTGCCAGCAGTACAGGGACAGGGAACATTCAGTACTTC. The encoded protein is CASSTGTGNIQYF.

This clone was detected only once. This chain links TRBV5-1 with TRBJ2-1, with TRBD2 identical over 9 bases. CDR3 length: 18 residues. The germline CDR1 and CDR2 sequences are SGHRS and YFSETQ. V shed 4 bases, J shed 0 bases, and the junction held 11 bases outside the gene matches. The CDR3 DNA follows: TGCGCCAGCAGCGGAACTACGAGCGGGAGGCGCTCCTACAATGAGCAGTTCTTC. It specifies CASSGTTSGRRSYNEQFF.

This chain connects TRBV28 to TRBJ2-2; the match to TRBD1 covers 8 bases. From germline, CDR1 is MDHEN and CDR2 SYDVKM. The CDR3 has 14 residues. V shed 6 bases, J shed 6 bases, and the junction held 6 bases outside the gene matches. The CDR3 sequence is CASRSPQGAGELFF. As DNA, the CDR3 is TGTGCCAGCAGGTCTCCACAGGGGGCCGGGGAGCTGTTTTTT.

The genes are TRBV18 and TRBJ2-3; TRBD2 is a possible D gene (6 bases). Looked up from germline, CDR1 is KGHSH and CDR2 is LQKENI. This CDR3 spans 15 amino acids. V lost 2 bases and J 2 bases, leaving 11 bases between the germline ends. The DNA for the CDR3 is TGTGCCAGCTCACCAACTTGGGGGGACACAGATACGCAGTATTTT. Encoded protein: CASSPTWGDTDTQYF.

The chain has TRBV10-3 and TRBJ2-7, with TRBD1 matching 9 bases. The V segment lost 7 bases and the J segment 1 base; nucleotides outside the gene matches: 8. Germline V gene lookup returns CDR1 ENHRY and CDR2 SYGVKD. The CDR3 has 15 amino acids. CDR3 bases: TGTGCCATCACCATCGACAGGGGGTCTTCCTACGAGCAGTACTTC. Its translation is CAITIDRGSSYEQYF.

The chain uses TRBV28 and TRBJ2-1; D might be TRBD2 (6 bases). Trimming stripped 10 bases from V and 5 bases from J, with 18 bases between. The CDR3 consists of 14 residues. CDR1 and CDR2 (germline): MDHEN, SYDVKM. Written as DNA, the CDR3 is TGTGCCATCCAGACCCCTAGCGTGAACAATGAGCAGTTCTTC. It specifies CAIQTPSVNNEQFF. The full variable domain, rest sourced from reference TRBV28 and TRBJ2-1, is DVKVTQSSRYLVKRTGEKVFLECVQDMDHENMFWYRQDPGLGLRLIYFSYDVKMKEKGDIPEGYSVSREKKERFSLILESASTNQTSMYLCAIQTPSVNNEQFFGPGTRLTVL.

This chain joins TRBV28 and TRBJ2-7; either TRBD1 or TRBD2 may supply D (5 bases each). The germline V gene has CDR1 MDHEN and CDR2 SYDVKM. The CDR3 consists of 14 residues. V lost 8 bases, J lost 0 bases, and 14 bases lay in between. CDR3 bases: TGTGCCAGCCGAGTGGCAGGGAGCTCCTACGAGCAGTACTTC. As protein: CASRVAGSSYEQYF.

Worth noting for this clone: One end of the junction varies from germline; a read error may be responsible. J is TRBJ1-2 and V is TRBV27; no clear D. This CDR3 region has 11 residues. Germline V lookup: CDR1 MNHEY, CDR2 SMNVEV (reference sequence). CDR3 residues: CATSSYYGYTF. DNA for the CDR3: TGTGCCACCAGTTCGTACTATGGCTACACCTTC.

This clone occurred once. The CDR3 region is CASSQVSDRGSGYTF. CDR3 DNA sequence: TGCGCCAGCAGCCAAGTCTCGGACAGGGGGAGCGGCTACACCTTC. This chain uses TRBV4-1 with TRBJ1-2; TRBD1 matches at 10 bases. Germline CDR1 is MGHRA and CDR2 is YSYEKL. CDR3 length: 15 amino acids. V gave up 1 base and J gave up 8 bases; unmatched junction bases: 7.

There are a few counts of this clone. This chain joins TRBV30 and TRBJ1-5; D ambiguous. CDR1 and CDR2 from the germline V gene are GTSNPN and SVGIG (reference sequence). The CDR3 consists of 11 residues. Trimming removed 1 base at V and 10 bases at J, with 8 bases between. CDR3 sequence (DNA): TGTGCCTGGAGTGCTGAGGGTCCCCAGCATTTT. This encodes CAWSAEGPQHF.